A single sample gave rise to the 15 T cell receptor beta chains below, sequenced in a study of Graves' ophthalmopathy and Graves' hyperthyroidism. RNA served as the template for amplifying TCR beta CDR3 regions. The first round was an RT-PCR with HTBI primers, and the second round was a multiplex PCR. TCRdb passed the multiplex PCR reads through MiXCR, listing each CDR3 protein once. Of hundreds of thousands of distinct CDR3 sequences in the sample, approximately 22% were seen once. Sequenced material: peripheral blood. Source of these receptors: a young woman with stable Graves' hyperthyroidism. Some clones in this sample may be carry-over from other donors' samples.

This clonotype was observed at least ten times. The chain carries TRBV9 and TRBJ1-2; weak D call: TRBD1 (6 bases). Germline assignment: CDR1 SGDLS and CDR2 YYNGEE. The CDR3 covers 15 residues. V lost 3 bases and J 5 bases, leaving 17 bases between the germline ends. CDR3 sequence: CASSEGDATGYGYTF. Written as DNA, the CDR3 is TGTGCCAGCAGCGAAGGGGACGCCACAGGGTATGGCTACACCTTC.

This clonotype has ten or more counts. The chain couples TRBV12-3 or TRBV12-4 to TRBJ1-2, with a tentative D call TRBD1 (5 bases). The CDR3 is made up of 17 amino acids. Trimming stripped 2 bases from V and 3 bases from J, with 19 bases between. This CDR3 reads CASSLRPPGRFDYGYTF. The CDR3 DNA reads as TGTGCCAGCAGTTTAAGGCCGCCAGGGAGGTTTGACTATGGCTACACCTTC.

At least ten counts were recorded for this clonotype. This chain connects TRBV5-6 to TRBJ2-7, with 7 bases lining up with TRBD1. From germline, CDR1 is SGHDT and CDR2 YYEEEE. J gave up 9 bases and V 4 bases, and 19 bases lay outside the gene matches. The length of the CDR3 is 16 residues. Here the CDR3 reads CASSPPAQDRSWRQYF. DNA of the CDR3: TGTGCCAGCAGCCCCCCCGCCCAGGACAGGAGCTGGCGGCAGTACTTC.

This clonotype was counted at least ten times. The chain's CDR3 is CASSLVAGNTGELFF. The CDR3 DNA reads TGTGCCAGCAGCTTAGTGGCAGGGAACACCGGGGAGCTGTTTTTT. The rearrangement uses TRBV11-2 and TRBJ2-2; unclear D gene. CDR1 and CDR2 (germline): SGHAT, FQNNGV. Trimming took off 1 base at V and 1 base at J, with 7 bases between the two ends. CDR3 size: 15 residues.

This clonotype has only a few counts. V usage is TRBV12-3 or TRBV12-4 and J usage is TRBJ2-2; D is perhaps TRBD2 (5 bases). V shed 8 bases and J shed 7 bases, with 8 bases lying between them. The CDR3 loop spans 11 amino acids. CDR3 in amino acids: CASSRGGELFF. DNA for the CDR3: TGTGCCAGCTCCCGGGGCGGGGAGCTGTTTTTT.

The rearrangement uses TRBV7-6 and TRBJ2-7; either TRBD1 or TRBD2 may fit D (5 bases each). Trimming took 3 bases from V and 4 from J, leaving 13 bases between them. This CDR3 has 14 residues. The germline gives CDR1 SGHVS, CDR2 FNYEAQ. CDR3 nucleotide sequence: TGTGCCAGCAGCTTGCATCCGGGGCAGTACGAGCAGTACTTC. The encoded protein is CASSLHPGQYEQYF. The entire variable domain, with the rest obtained from reference TRBV7-6 and TRBJ2-7, is as follows: GAGVSQSPRYKVTKRGQDVALRCDPISGHVSLYWYRQALGQGPEFLTYFNYEAQQDKSGLPNDRFSAERPEGSISTLTIQRTEQRDSAMYRCASSLHPGQYEQYFGPGTRLTVT.

The table lists this clonotype with many counts. The V call is TRBV6-2 or TRBV6-3, the J call TRBJ2-7; D gene ambiguous. This CDR3 contains 14 residues. Germline assignment: CDR1 MNHEY and CDR2 SVGEGT. Trimming pared 5 bases from V and 0 bases from J, leaving 11 bases between. The CDR3 bases are TGTGCCAGCAGTGCGCAACGGAACTCCTACGAGCAGTACTTC. As protein: CASSAQRNSYEQYF.

This clonotype was seen at least ten times. CDR3 nucleotides: TGTGCCTGGAGTGGACAGCTCCAAGAGACCCAGTACTTC. This encodes CAWSGQLQETQYF. The V and J genes are TRBV30 and TRBJ2-5; tentative D call: TRBD1 (5 bases). CDR1 is GTSNPN and CDR2 is SVGIG in the germline V gene (reference sequence). The length of the CDR3 is 13 residues. The ends were cut back, 1 base at V and 1 base at J, with 7 bases in the middle.

This clonotype has more than one count but fewer than ten. The chain joins TRBV5-1 to TRBJ2-5; D is ambiguous. CDR1 is SGHRS, CDR2 YFSETQ, per germline. The CDR3 is 13 amino acids. Trimming stripped 3 bases from V and 2 bases from J, with 8 bases between. CDR3 in DNA: TGCGCCAGCAGCTCCACCCCTCAAGAGACCCAGTACTTC. The encoded protein is CASSSTPQETQYF.

This clonotype was detected only a few times. The chain employs TRBV12-3 or TRBV12-4 and TRBJ2-5, with 12 bases that match TRBD2. The length of the CDR3 is 18 residues. V lost 3 bases, J lost 0 bases, and 8 bases stayed unmatched. CDR3 nucleotide sequence: TGTGCCAGCAGTTTGGACCCCCGACTAGCGGGGGACCAAGAGACCCAGTACTTC. Translation: CASSLDPRLAGDQETQYF.

This clonotype has a handful of counts. This chain links TRBV6-9 with TRBJ1-5; TRBD1 matches at 7 bases. CDR1 and CDR2 (germline): MNHGY, SVAAGI. The V segment lost 5 bases and the J segment 6 bases; nucleotides outside the gene matches: 31. This CDR3 has 22 residues. The CDR3 DNA reads TGTGCCAGCAGTGTTATTCGGAATTCATGGGAGGGGGCCTGTTTGCTTGGTCAGCCCCAGCATTTT. Encoded protein: CASSVIRNSWEGACLLGQPQHF.

The rearrangement uses TRBV11-2 and TRBJ2-5; D gene unclear. V shed 5 bases and J shed 5 bases, with 9 bases lying between them. The CDR3 length is 12 residues. From germline, CDR1 is SGHAT and CDR2 FQNNGV. The CDR3 DNA reads TGTGCCAGCAGCAACAGTATGGAGACCCAGTACTTC. It encodes CASSNSMETQYF. The full variable domain, its missing parts supplied by reference TRBV11-2 and TRBJ2-5, is EAGVAQSPRYKIIEKRQSVAFWCNPISGHATLYWYQQILGQGPKLLIQFQNNGVVDDSQLPKDRFSAERLKGVDSTLKIQPAKLEDSAVYLCASSNSMETQYFGPGTRLLVL.

The sample holds many counts of this clonotype. The chain links TRBV2 to TRBJ1-1; no definite D call. Germline V CDR1 and CDR2: SNHLY, FYNNEI. V was clipped by 4 bases and J by 0 bases, with 12 bases between them. The CDR3 totals 15 residues. The CDR3 nucleotides read TGTGCCAGCAGTGGGGCTATGGGGTTGAACACTGAAGCTTTCTTT. Translation: CASSGAMGLNTEAFF.

The chain links TRBV6-1 to TRBJ1-2, with TRBD1 identical over 9 bases. This CDR3 region has 15 residues. The germline gives CDR1 MNHNS, CDR2 SASEGT. Germline trimming cut 2 bases from V and 5 bases from J; bases unmatched to any gene: 6. This CDR3 reads CASSERTGESYGYTF. The DNA of the CDR3 is TGTGCCAGCAGTGAAAGGACAGGGGAATCTTATGGCTACACCTTC.

This clonotype was counted many times. V and J are TRBV28 and TRBJ1-5; 7 bases map to TRBD1. Germline values: CDR1 MDHEN, CDR2 SYDVKM. Trimming removed 3 bases from V and 3 bases from J; junction bases left unmatched: 5. CDR3 size: 15 residues. DNA for the CDR3: TGTGCCAGCAGTTTCCGACAGGGAGTCAATCAGCCCCAGCATTTT. Its translation: CASSFRQGVNQPQHF.